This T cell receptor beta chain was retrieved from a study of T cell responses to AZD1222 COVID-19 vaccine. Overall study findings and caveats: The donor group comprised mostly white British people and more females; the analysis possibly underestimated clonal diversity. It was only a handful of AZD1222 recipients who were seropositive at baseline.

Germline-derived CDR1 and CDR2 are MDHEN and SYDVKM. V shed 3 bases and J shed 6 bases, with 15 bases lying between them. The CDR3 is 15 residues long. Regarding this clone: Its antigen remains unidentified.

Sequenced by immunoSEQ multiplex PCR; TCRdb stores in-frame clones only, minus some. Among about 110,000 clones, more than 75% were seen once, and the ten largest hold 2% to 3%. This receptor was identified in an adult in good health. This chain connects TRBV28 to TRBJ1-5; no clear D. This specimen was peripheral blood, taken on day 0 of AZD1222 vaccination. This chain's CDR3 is CASSFAGNRAQPQHF. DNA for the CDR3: TGTGCCAGCAGTTTTGCCGGCAATAGGGCTCAGCCCCAGCATTTT.